This T cell receptor (beta chain) was documented in a study of shared clonotypes between healthy human individuals. There were only Caucasian adults among the donors, and all lived in Nashville, Tennessee. Negatively enriched CD4+ T cells were divided by CD45RA into naive and memory. Sequenced by immunoSEQ multiplex PCR; TCRdb stores in-frame clones only, minus some. Of roughly 760,000 clones listed, around 67% are singletons. Trimming removed 7 bases at V and 0 bases at J, with 16 bases between. The CDR3 sequence is 16 residues long. The germline V gene encodes CDR1 LNHDA and CDR2 SQIVND (reference sequence).

The sequence came from a woman in her thirties in good health. The sequenced material came from memory CD4+ T cells sorted from blood. As to subset: CD45RA-negative fraction. The chain uses TRBV19 and TRBJ2-1, with D possibly TRBD2 on 5 matching bases. DNA of the CDR3: TGTGCCAGTACTACACCCACGGACTCCTCCTACAATGAGCAGTTCTTC. It encodes CASTTPTDSSYNEQFF.